These 9 T cell receptor beta chains were all obtained from the same sample, sequenced in a study of shared clonotypes between healthy human individuals. Generated by immunoSEQ multiplex PCR, the TCRdb table keeps only in-frame clones and is missing some. This sample yields under 700,000 clones, of which approximately 95% are seen a single time; approximately 0.12% belongs to the top ten. CD45RO-negative, CCR7-positively selected cells formed the naive CD8 fraction, excluding terminally differentiated effector memory CD45RA+ cells. Sequenced input: naive CD8+ T cells sorted from blood. These receptors were collected from a woman under 40 in good health.

The V and J genes are TRBV28 and TRBJ2-5; TRBD1 matches 7 bases. The ends lost 5 bases at V and 0 bases at J; junction bases unmatched: 3. The CDR3 consists of 14 residues. Germline V gene lookup returns CDR1 MDHEN and CDR2 SYDVKM. CDR3 coding DNA: TGTGCCAGCAGTATGGACAGGTACCAAGAGACCCAGTACTTC. It yields the protein CASSMDRYQETQYF.

The gene calls are TRBV5-1 and TRBJ1-2, with 8 nucleotides matching TRBD1. This CDR3 spans 13 amino acids. The trim removed 5 bases at V and 6 bases at J, leaving 6 bases unmatched. CDR1 and CDR2 from the germline V gene are SGHRS and YFSETQ. This CDR3 is CASRLEQGDGYTF. The CDR3 DNA reads TGCGCCAGCAGATTAGAACAGGGGGATGGCTACACCTTC.

The chain couples TRBV30 to TRBJ1-1; TRBD1 might be the D (6 bases). This CDR3 comprises 13 residues. Trimming removed 0 bases from V and 2 bases from J, with 7 bases in between. Germline loops: CDR1 GTSNPN, CDR2 SVGIG (reference sequence). The CDR3 sequence is CAWSVQGNTEAFF. For the CDR3, the DNA is TGTGCCTGGAGTGTACAGGGAAACACTGAAGCTTTCTTT.

V usage is TRBV19 and J usage is TRBJ2-7; no definite D call. V lost 3 bases to trimming and J lost 4 bases, with 13 bases between them. Germline V CDR1 and CDR2: LNHDA, SQIVND (reference sequence). The CDR3 sequence is 14 residues long. DNA of the CDR3: TGTGCCAGTAGTATCCGCCAGGATGGGTACGAGCAGTACTTC. It specifies CASSIRQDGYEQYF.

This chain uses TRBV5-5 with TRBJ2-7, with D perhaps TRBD1 (6 bases). The CDR3 totals 15 residues. CDR1 is SGHKS and CDR2 is YYEKEE in the germline V gene (reference sequence). The germline V and J ends were trimmed by 5 bases and 1 base, with 16 bases remaining between them. CDR3 DNA: TGTGCCAGCAGATTACGACAGGTATCTTCCTACGAGCAGTACTTC. Encoded protein: CASRLRQVSSYEQYF.

The chain has TRBV4-1 and TRBJ2-2; the match to TRBD1 covers 8 bases. Germline lookup yields CDR1 MGHRA and CDR2 YSYEKL. The CDR3 length is 14 residues. V shed 5 bases and J 7 bases; nucleotides not matched to a gene: 6. CDR3 in DNA: TGCGCCAGCAGCGACCTACAGGGGGGCGGGGAGCTGTTTTTT. Protein sequence: CASSDLQGGGELFF.

This clone was counted a single time. The V gene is TRBV5-6, the J gene TRBJ1-1; 10 nucleotides line up with TRBD1. V lost 6 bases to trimming and J lost 2 bases; unmatched junction nucleotides: 7. From germline, CDR1 is SGHDT and CDR2 YYEEEE. This CDR3 spans 15 amino acids. The CDR3 is CASIDGDRGNTEAFF. CDR3 coding DNA: TGTGCCAGCATCGATGGGGACAGGGGAAACACTGAAGCTTTCTTT.

This clone was seen just once. This chain's CDR3 is CASSDTPGLAVYEQYF. The CDR3 bases are TGTGCCAGTAGCGATACACCGGGACTAGCGGTCTACGAGCAGTACTTC. V gene TRBV19 combines with J gene TRBJ2-7, with 11 bases that match TRBD2. The CDR3 runs to 16 residues. The V segment lost 6 bases and the J segment 3 bases; nucleotides outside the gene matches: 10. Germline V CDR1 and CDR2: LNHDA, SQIVND (reference sequence).

V is TRBV7-9 and J is TRBJ2-3; 14 bases fit TRBD2. Germline CDR1 SEHNR, CDR2 FQNEAQ (reference sequence). The CDR3 totals 18 residues. V lost 5 bases to trimming and J lost 8 bases; unmatched junction nucleotides: 15. The DNA for the CDR3 is TGTGCCAGCAGCCAAGGACTAGCGGGAGGTTCATTCATTGGTACGCAGTATTTT. Translated: CASSQGLAGGSFIGTQYF.